This passage covers 10 T cell receptor beta chains from one sample sequenced in a study of long-term antiretroviral therapy in people with HIV. Researchers ran immunoSEQ v3.0 at survey level. Clones were read by immunoSEQ multiplex PCR, and TCRdb kept only the in-frame ones, dropping some. The sample consists of around 20,000 clones, more than 75% of them appearing once. Material: unsorted PBMCs, obtained 2.5 to 2.7 years after starting antiretroviral therapy. The receptors originated from a woman aged 45-60 years with HIV.

This clone appeared a single time. The chain carries TRBV27 and TRBJ2-2, with D hard to call. The CDR3 contains 13 residues. The germline V gene encodes CDR1 MNHEY and CDR2 SMNVEV (reference sequence). V gave up 1 base and J gave up 7 bases, with 7 bases separating them. CDR3 DNA sequence: TGTGCCAGCAGTTTATTCCCTGGCGGGGAGCTGTTTTTT. As protein: CASSLFPGGELFF.

The chain uses TRBV19 and TRBJ2-7, with 15 bases aligning to TRBD2. The CDR3 is made up of 18 amino acids. Per germline, CDR1 LNHDA and CDR2 SQIVND (reference sequence). V was clipped by 4 bases and J by 3 bases; unmatched bases: 10. Written as DNA, the CDR3 is TGTGCCAGTAGTAGGGCGCAAGGACTAGCGGGAGGGAACTACGAGCAGTACTTC. Translation: CASSRAQGLAGGNYEQYF.

This chain connects TRBV6-5 to TRBJ2-2; D not certain. The CDR3 loop spans 13 amino acids. The V end was cut by 0 bases, the J end by 7 bases, with 6 bases between. Germline CDR1 MNHEY, CDR2 SVGAGI. CDR3 region: CASSYSRGGELFF. The CDR3 nucleotides read TGTGCCAGCAGTTACTCTAGAGGCGGGGAGCTGTTTTTT.

This clone was seen a handful of times. The chain uses TRBV5-1 and TRBJ2-2; D gene uncertain. V lost 0 bases to trimming and J lost 1 base, with 4 bases between them. CDR1 SGHRS and CDR2 YFSETQ come from the germline V gene. This CDR3 is built from 14 residues. This CDR3 is CASSLEGNTGELFF. The CDR3 bases are TGCGCCAGCAGCTTGGAAGGGAACACCGGGGAGCTGTTTTTT.

This clone appeared once. The chain joins TRBV11-2 to TRBJ2-7; D tentatively reads TRBD1 or TRBD2 (5 bases each). Germline CDR1 reads SGHAT; CDR2 reads FQNNGV. The CDR3 spans 15 residues. V gave up 5 bases and J gave up 1 base, with 15 bases separating them. The CDR3 here is CASSRGQALSYEQYF. The CDR3 DNA follows: TGTGCCAGCAGCCGGGGCCAGGCCCTATCCTACGAGCAGTACTTC.

For the CDR3, the DNA is TGTGCCATCAGTTTACAGGGGGCAAGCGATACGCAGTATTTT. It codes for CAISLQGASDTQYF. The gene calls are TRBV10-3 and TRBJ2-3; the match to TRBD1 covers 9 bases. The length of the CDR3 is 14 residues. Germline V CDR1 and CDR2: ENHRY, SYGVKD. After removal of 5 bases from V and 6 bases from J, the junction contained 6 bases not matched to a gene.

V usage is TRBV27 and J usage is TRBJ2-1, with D unclear. V lost 4 bases and J 10 bases, leaving 14 bases between the germline ends. CDR1 MNHEY and CDR2 SMNVEV come from the germline V gene (reference sequence). This CDR3 spans 13 amino acids. CDR3: CASSSPPDREQFF. CDR3 DNA: TGTGCCAGCAGTTCCCCCCCGGATCGGGAGCAGTTCTTC.

J is TRBJ1-3 and V is TRBV27; 7 bases are shared with TRBD1. Germline V gives CDR1 MNHEY, CDR2 SMNVEV (reference sequence). With V trimmed by 6 bases and J by 8 bases, 10 bases remained unmatched. The length of the CDR3 is 14 residues. The CDR3 sequence: CASRGLGGRDTIYF. The CDR3, as DNA: TGTGCCAGCAGGGGGCTAGGGGGCCGTGACACCATATATTTT.

The V gene is TRBV6-5, the J gene TRBJ1-5; D not resolved. Trimming stripped 4 bases from V and 5 bases from J, with 9 bases between. Germline CDR1 MNHEY, CDR2 SVGAGI. This CDR3 spans 13 amino acids. CDR3: CASSLTQDQPQHF. The CDR3 DNA follows: TGTGCCAGCAGTTTAACCCAGGATCAGCCCCAGCATTTT.

J is TRBJ2-3 and V is TRBV9; D remains ambiguous. With 0 bases removed from V and 4 bases from J, the gap between germline ends came to 12 bases. This CDR3 is 15 amino acids long. Germline V gene lookup returns CDR1 SGDLS and CDR2 YYNGEE. The CDR3 DNA is TGTGCCAGCAGCGTAGCCGGGTACAGTGCAGATACGCAGTATTTT. This codes for CASSVAGYSADTQYF.